Listed below are T cell receptor beta chains from one sample, sequenced in a study of primary melanoma T cells and metastatic recurrence. Assay used: immunoSEQ multiplex PCR; TCRdb lists only in-frame clones, some missing. The sample carries approximately 1,500 clones, less than 90% recorded once. The specimen sequenced was melanoma tumor tissue. The receptors derive from a human donor with melanoma. The CDR3 runs from the conserved cysteine through the conserved F or W. Fields, in order: J gene, V gene, clone size, D gene, CDR3 protein, CDR3 DNA. A D gene is named only where the DNA matches it firmly. Part of the rows lack a size; the others show once, few, many or a class for expanded clones.

TRBJ2-7 TRBV6-8 . . CAISNYRDPPKNEQYF TGTGCCATCAGTAACTACCGGGACCCCCCAAAGAACGAGCAGTACTTC
TRBJ2-5 TRBV6-8 . . CASSFSEGPIGTQYF TGTGCCAGCAGTTTCTCCGAGGGGCCTATAGGTACCCAGTACTTC
TRBJ2-3 TRBV29-1 once . CSVVEHPSTDTQYF TGCAGCGTTGTAGAACACCCTAGCACAGATACGCAGTATTTT
TRBJ2-7 TRBV6-8 few . CASGRVWNEQYF TGTGCCAGCGGGCGGGTATGGAACGAGCAGTACTTC
TRBJ2-7 TRBV11-3 . TRBD1 CASSYGTGTYEQYF TGTGCCAGCAGCTACGGGACAGGGACCTACGAGCAGTACTTC
TRBJ1-1 TRBV11-3 . . CASSLDGRNTEAFF TGTGCCAGCAGCTTGGACGGACGGAACACTGAAGCTTTCTTT
TRBJ1-1 TRBV29-1 . . CSVGGGDREAFF TGCAGCGTTGGGGGGGGTGACAGGGAAGCTTTCTTT
TRBJ2-2 TRBV5-1 . TRBD2 CASSSGTSWTGELFF TGCGCCAGCAGCTCCGGGACTAGCTGGACCGGGGAGCTGTTTTTT
TRBJ2-7 TRBV7-1 . . CASSPVTTYEQYF TGTGCCAGCAGCCCAGTGACTACCTACGAGCAGTACTTC
TRBJ1-6 TRBV14 . . CASSPRGAYSPLHF TGTGCCAGCAGCCCCCGGGGGGCCTATTCACCCCTCCACTTT
TRBJ2-3 TRBV5-1 . TRBD1 CASSYLGQGGTDTQYF TGCGCCAGCAGCTACCTCGGACAGGGGGGCACAGATACGCAGTATTTT
TRBJ1-2 TRBV6-8 . . CASRTSGTNYGYTF TGTGCCAGCAGAACCTCCGGGACCAACTATGGCTACACCTTC
TRBJ2-5 TRBV11-3 . TRBD2 CASSQGLAGSAETQYF TGTGCCAGCAGCCAAGGACTAGCGGGAAGCGCGGAGACCCAGTACTTC
TRBJ1-1 TRBV6-8 . . CAISQVLINTEAFF TGTGCCATCAGTCAGGTCCTTATCAACACTGAAGCTTTCTTT
TRBJ1-3 TRBV6-8 . . CASAGRSGNTIYF TGTGCCAGCGCGGGTCGCTCTGGAAACACCATATATTTT
TRBJ1-1 TRBV6-8 once . CASSYFSGGNTEAFF TGTGCCAGCAGTTACTTTTCTGGGGGGAACACTGAAGCTTTCTTT
TRBJ1-1 TRBV19 . . CASSIGSGVTPEAFF TGTGCCAGTAGTATCGGGTCGGGGGTTACCCCTGAAGCTTTCTTT
TRBJ2-4 TRBV5-1 . TRBD1 CASSSTGGLGKNIQYF TGCGCCAGCAGCTCGACAGGGGGCCTCGGCAAAAACATTCAGTACTTC
TRBJ1-5 TRBV18 . . CASSPRQVDSNQPQHF TGTGCCAGCTCACCACGCCAGGTGGATAGCAATCAGCCCCAGCATTTT
TRBJ2-3 TRBV6-8 . . CASSLALADTQYF TGTGCCAGCAGTTTGGCTCTTGCGGATACGCAGTATTTT
TRBJ2-7 TRBV11-3 . . CASSLGGLGTSYEQYF TGTGCCAGCAGCTTAGGAGGGTTGGGGACTTCCTACGAGCAGTACTTC
TRBJ1-3 TRBV15 . TRBD1 CATSSSTGAGNTIYF TGTGCCACCAGCAGCTCCACAGGGGCTGGAAACACCATATATTTT
TRBJ1-6 TRBV18 . TRBD1 CASSSLDRASPLHF TGTGCCAGCTCATCGTTGGACAGGGCTTCACCCCTCCACTTT
TRBJ1-4 TRBV28 . . CASRPPSRGVNEKLFF TGTGCCAGCAGGCCCCCATCAAGGGGAGTTAATGAAAAACTGTTTTTT
TRBJ2-7 TRBV4-1 once TRBD1 CASSQSRGTGGARYEQYF TGCGCCAGCAGCCAATCAAGGGGGACAGGGGGCGCCAGGTACGAGCAGTACTTC
TRBJ1-1 TRBV28 . . CASSLAGSDTEAFF TGTGCCAGCAGTTTAGCAGGGTCTGACACTGAAGCTTTCTTT
TRBJ1-5 TRBV18 . . CASSPPSGQPQHF TGTGCCAGCTCACCACCGTCGGGGCAGCCCCAGCATTTT
TRBJ1-5 TRBV9 . TRBD1 CASSTTGFGQPQHF TGTGCCAGCAGTACGACAGGGTTTGGTCAGCCCCAGCATTTT
TRBJ2-3 TRBV18 . . CASSVGSGTDTQYF TGTGCCAGCTCAGTCGGGTCAGGGACAGATACGCAGTATTTT
TRBJ1-4 TRBV5-8 . TRBD1 CASSLEGTGEKLFF TGTGCCAGCAGCTTAGAAGGGACAGGTGAAAAACTGTTTTTT
TRBJ2-6 TRBV1 . . CASSQDRIGTVISGANVLTF TGCGCCAGCAGCCAAGACAGGATCGGGACAGTCATCTCTGGGGCCAACGTCCTGACTTTC
TRBJ1-4 TRBV19 . . CASSSQGKALEKLFF TGTGCCAGTAGTTCACAGGGAAAAGCTCTGGAAAAACTGTTTTTT
TRBJ2-7 TRBV10-2 . TRBD1 CASSGQGFWEQYF TGCGCCAGCAGTGGACAGGGTTTTTGGGAGCAGTACTTC
TRBJ1-5 TRBV4-1 . . CASSQESRVNQPQHF TGCGCCAGCAGCCAAGAGTCCAGGGTCAATCAGCCCCAGCATTTT
TRBJ2-2 TRBV5-1 . TRBD2 CASSKLASNTGELFF TGCGCCAGCAGCAAACTAGCGTCGAACACCGGGGAGCTGTTTTTT
TRBJ1-5 TRBV28 . . CASTPLGVIFSDQPQHF TGTGCCAGCACCCCCCTTGGTGTAATTTTTAGCGATCAGCCCCAGCATTTT
TRBJ1-5 TRBV28 . . CASSSALWGNQPQHF TGTGCCAGCAGTTCCGCCTTGTGGGGTAATCAGCCCCAGCATTTT
TRBJ1-2 TRBV11-3 once . CASSPPATNNYGYTF TGTGCCAGCAGCCCGCCGGCGACCAATAACTATGGCTACACCTTC
TRBJ2-3 TRBV30 once . CAWSEDGRLKNTDTQYF TGTGCCTGGAGCGAGGATGGGAGGCTTAAAAACACAGATACGCAGTATTTT
TRBJ2-2 TRBV7-1 . . CASSPPGASTGELFF TGTGCCAGCAGCCCCCCGGGGGCGAGCACCGGGGAGCTGTTTTTT
TRBJ2-2 TRBV11-3 . TRBD2 CASSRPGLAGHTGELFF TGTGCCAGCAGCCGCCCGGGACTAGCGGGACACACCGGGGAGCTGTTTTTT
TRBJ2-7 TRBV1 . . CASSLTDRPFYEQYF TGCGCCAGCAGCTTGACAGACCGACCATTCTACGAGCAGTACTTC
TRBJ2-3 TRBV29-1 . . CSVAPARETDTQYF TGCAGCGTCGCTCCGGCCCGGGAGACAGATACGCAGTATTTT
TRBJ2-2 TRBV11-3 . . CASSSLLSGAGTGELFF TGTGCCAGCAGCTCACTACTCAGTGGGGCAGGCACCGGGGAGCTGTTTTTT
TRBJ2-7 TRBV18 . TRBD1 CASSPARTGGPYEQYF TGTGCCAGCTCACCAGCCCGGACAGGGGGCCCCTACGAGCAGTACTTC
TRBJ2-5 TRBV15 once . CATSGGGLNGETQYF TGTGCCACCAGCGGTGGGGGGCTGAACGGAGAGACCCAGTACTTC
TRBJ2-5 TRBV5-1 once . CASSRPDSQETQYF TGCGCCAGCAGTCGACCCGACAGTCAAGAGACCCAGTACTTC
TRBJ2-7 TRBV1 . . CASSQDEALAGGPLSGKQYF TGCGCCAGCAGCCAAGATGAGGCGCTAGCGGGGGGACCCCTTAGTGGAAAGCAGTACTTC
TRBJ2-1 TRBV6-8 . TRBD1 CASRRRDSYNEQFF TGTGCCAGCAGACGCCGGGACAGCTACAATGAGCAGTTCTTC
TRBJ2-1 TRBV11-3 . TRBD2 CASSRLLAGGYNEQFF TGTGCCAGCAGCCGACTACTAGCGGGGGGGTACAATGAGCAGTTCTTC
TRBJ2-1 TRBV11-3 . . CASSPLAGQPYNEQFF TGTGCCAGCAGCCCTTTGGCGGGACAGCCTTACAATGAGCAGTTCTTC
TRBJ2-7 TRBV6-8 . TRBD2 CASSPGPAGGPYEQYF TGTGCCAGCAGCCCGGGGCCAGCGGGGGGACCCTACGAGCAGTACTTC
TRBJ1-2 TRBV6-1 . . CASSEVGLYGYTF TGTGCCAGCAGTGAAGTCGGGCTCTATGGCTACACCTTC
TRBJ1-1 TRBV5-1 . . CASSRVGDNTEAFF TGCGCCAGCAGCCGGGTCGGGGACAACACTGAAGCTTTCTTT
TRBJ2-1 TRBV19 . . CASTRGRNEQFF TGTGCCAGTACACGTGGGCGTAATGAGCAGTTCTTC